Ten or more counts support the clone carrying this T cell receptor beta chain. Antigen specificity is unknown. This sample is drawn from a study of T cells in Graves' hyperthyroidism and ophthalmopathy. Thyroid ultrasound and orbital computed tomography, with clinical symptoms and serum thyroxine and TRAb, informed diagnoses. Overall study findings and caveats: A 13 V-J signature model discriminated ophthalmopathy versus stable hyperthyroidism.

This CDR3 comprises 15 residues. With 3 bases removed from V and 1 base from J, the gap between germline ends came to 11 bases. RNA transcripts gave rise to amplified TCR beta CDR3 regions. Researchers ran a first-round RT-PCR on the TCR CDR3 using the HTBI primer set. TCRdb passed the multiplex PCR reads through MiXCR, listing each CDR3 protein once. The data hold about 420,000 distinct CDR3 sequences, with around 14% observed a single time. The J gene is TRBJ2-3, the V gene TRBV12-3 or TRBV12-4; tentative D call: TRBD2 (5 bases). This TCR derives from a woman aged 18-30 years with Graves' hyperthyroidism. The sample consisted of blood. CDR3 region: CASSFSGIGTDTQYF. CDR3 sequence (DNA): TGTGCCAGCAGTTTTTCGGGAATCGGCACAGATACGCAGTATTTT.